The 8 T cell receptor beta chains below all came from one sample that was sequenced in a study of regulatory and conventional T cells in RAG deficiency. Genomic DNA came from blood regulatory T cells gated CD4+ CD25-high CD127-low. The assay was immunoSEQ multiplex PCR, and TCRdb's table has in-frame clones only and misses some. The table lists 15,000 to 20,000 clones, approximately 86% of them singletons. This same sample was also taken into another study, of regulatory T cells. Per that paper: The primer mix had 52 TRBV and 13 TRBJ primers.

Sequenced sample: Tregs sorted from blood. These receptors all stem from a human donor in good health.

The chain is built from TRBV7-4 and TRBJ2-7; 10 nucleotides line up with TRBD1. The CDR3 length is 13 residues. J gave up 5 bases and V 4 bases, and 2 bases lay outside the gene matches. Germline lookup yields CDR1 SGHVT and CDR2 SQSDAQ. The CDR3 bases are TGTGCCAGCAGCTGGGACAGGGGAGACGAGCAGTACTTC. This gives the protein CASSWDRGDEQYF.

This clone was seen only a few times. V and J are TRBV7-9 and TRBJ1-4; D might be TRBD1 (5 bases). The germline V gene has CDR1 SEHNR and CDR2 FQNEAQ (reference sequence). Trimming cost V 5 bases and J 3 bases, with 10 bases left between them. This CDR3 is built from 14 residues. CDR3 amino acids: CASSRGRANEKLFF. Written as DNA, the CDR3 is TGTGCCAGCAGCAGGGGTCGGGCTAATGAAAAACTGTTTTTT. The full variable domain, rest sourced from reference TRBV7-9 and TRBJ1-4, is DTGVSQNPRHKITKRGQNVTFRCDPISEHNRLYWYRQTLGQGPEFLTYFQNEAQLEKSRLLSDRFSAERPKGSFSTLEIQRTEQGDSAMYLCASSRGRANEKLFFGSGTQLSVL.

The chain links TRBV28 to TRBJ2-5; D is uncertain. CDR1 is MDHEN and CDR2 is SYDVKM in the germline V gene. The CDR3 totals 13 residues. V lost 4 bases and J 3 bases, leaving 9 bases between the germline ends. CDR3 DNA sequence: TGTGCCAGCAGTTCAAACCCCAAAGAGACCCAGTACTTC. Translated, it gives CASSSNPKETQYF.

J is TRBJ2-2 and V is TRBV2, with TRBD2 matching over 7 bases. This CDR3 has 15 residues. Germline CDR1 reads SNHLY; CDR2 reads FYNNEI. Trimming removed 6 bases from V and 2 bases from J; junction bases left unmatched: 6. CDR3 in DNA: TGTGCCAGCAGCCAGCGGGGCGATAACACCGGGGAGCTGTTTTTT. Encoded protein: CASSQRGDNTGELFF.

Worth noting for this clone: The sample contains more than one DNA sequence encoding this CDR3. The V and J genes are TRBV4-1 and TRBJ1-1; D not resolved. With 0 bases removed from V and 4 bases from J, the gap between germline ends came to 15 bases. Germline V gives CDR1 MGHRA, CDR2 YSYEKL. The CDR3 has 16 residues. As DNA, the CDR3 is TGCGCCAGCAGCCAAGACTGGAGGCGTCTGGGCACTGAAGCTTTCTTT. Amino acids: CASSQDWRRLGTEAFF.

This chain's CDR3 is CASSSFRGSPLHF. Here the CDR3 DNA reads TGTGCCAGCAGCTCGTTTCGGGGTTCACCCCTCCACTTT. This rearrangement joins TRBV7-3 to TRBJ1-6; unclear D gene. The CDR3 contains 13 residues. V was trimmed by 4 bases and J by 9 bases, leaving 10 bases between them. In germline, CDR1 is SGHTA, CDR2 FQGTGA.

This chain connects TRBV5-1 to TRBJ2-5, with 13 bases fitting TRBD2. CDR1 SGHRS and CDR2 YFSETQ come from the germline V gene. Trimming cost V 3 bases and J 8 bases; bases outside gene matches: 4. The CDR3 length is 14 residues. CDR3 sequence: CASSYGTSGDTQYF. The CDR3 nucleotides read TGCGCCAGCAGCTACGGGACTAGCGGGGATACCCAGTACTTC.

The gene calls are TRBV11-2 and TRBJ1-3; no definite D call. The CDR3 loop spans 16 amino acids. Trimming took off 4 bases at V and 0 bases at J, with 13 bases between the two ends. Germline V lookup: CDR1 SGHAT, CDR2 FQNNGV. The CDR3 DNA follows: TGTGCCAGCAGCTCCGGACGGAAAAACTCTGGAAACACCATATATTTT. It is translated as CASSSGRKNSGNTIYF.